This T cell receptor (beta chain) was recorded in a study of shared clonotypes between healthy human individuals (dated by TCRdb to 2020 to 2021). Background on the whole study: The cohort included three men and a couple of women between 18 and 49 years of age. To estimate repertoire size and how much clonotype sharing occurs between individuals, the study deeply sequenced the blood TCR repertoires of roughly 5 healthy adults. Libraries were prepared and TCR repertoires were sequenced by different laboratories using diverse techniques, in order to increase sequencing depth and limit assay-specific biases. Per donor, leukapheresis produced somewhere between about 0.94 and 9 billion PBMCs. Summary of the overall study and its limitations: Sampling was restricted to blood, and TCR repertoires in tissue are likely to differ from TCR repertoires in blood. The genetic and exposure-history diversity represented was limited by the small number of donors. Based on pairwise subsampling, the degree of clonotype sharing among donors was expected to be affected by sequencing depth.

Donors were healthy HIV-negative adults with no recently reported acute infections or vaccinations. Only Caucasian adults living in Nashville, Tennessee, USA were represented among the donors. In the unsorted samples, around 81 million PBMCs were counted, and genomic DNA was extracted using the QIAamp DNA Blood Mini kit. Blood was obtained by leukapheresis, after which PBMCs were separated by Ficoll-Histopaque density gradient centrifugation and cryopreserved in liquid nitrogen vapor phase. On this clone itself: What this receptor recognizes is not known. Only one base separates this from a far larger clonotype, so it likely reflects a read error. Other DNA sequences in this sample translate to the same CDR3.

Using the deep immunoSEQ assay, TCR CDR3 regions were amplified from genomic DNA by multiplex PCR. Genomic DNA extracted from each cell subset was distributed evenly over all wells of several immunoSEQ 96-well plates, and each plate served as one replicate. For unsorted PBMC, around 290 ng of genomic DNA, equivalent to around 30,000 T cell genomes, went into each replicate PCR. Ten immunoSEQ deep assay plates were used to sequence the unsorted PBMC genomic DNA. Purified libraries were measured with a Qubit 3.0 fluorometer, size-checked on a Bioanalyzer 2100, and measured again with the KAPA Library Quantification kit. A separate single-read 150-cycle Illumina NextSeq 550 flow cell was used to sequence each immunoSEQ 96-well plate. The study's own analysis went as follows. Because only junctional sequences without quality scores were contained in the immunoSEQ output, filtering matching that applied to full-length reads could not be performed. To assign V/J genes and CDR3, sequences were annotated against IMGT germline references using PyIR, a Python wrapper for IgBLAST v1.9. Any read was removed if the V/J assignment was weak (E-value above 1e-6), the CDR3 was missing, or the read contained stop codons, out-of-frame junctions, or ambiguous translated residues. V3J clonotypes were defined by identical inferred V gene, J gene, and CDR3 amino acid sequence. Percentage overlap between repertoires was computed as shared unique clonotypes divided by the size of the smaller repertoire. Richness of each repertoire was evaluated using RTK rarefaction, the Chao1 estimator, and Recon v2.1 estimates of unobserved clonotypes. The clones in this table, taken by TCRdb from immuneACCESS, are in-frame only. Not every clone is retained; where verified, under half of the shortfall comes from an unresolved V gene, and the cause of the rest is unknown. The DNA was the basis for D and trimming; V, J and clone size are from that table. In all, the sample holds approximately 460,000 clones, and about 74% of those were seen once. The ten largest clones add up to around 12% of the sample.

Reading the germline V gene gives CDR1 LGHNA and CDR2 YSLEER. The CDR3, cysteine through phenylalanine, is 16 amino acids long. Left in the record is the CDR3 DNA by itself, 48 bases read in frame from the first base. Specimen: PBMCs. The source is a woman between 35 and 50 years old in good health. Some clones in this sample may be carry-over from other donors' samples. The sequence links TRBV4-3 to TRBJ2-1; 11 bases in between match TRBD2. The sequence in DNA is TGCGCCAGCAGTCAAGGACTAGCGGGCTCCTACAATGAGCAGTTCTTC. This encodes CASSQGLAGSYNEQFF.